Listed here are 22 T cell receptor beta chains from one sample, sequenced in a study of preoperative IRX-2 immunotherapy in early breast cancer. Some clones are missing from TCRdb's copy, which holds only in-frame ones; the method was immunoSEQ multiplex PCR. The sample contains 3,500 or so clones, 70% to 80% of which appear only once. The treatment here: preoperative locoregional IRX-2 cytokine immunotherapy. This specimen was tumor tissue, taken after IRX-2 immunotherapy. The source of these receptors is a human donor with breast cancer.

The V call is TRBV4-1, the J call TRBJ2-3; D perhaps matches TRBD2 (5 bases). This CDR3 is built from 16 residues. Germline lookup yields CDR1 MGHRA and CDR2 YSYEKL. V lost 3 bases and J lost 5, with 18 bases in between. The CDR3 DNA sequence: TGCGCCAGCAGCCAGGTGGACTTGGGGTTCGTAGATACGCAGTATTTT. Translating gives CASSQVDLGFVDTQYF.

This clone has just one count. V usage is TRBV5-1 and J usage is TRBJ1-1; possible D gene TRBD1, 6 bases. The V end was cut by 0 bases, the J end by 3 bases, with 12 bases between. Germline CDR1 and CDR2: SGHRS and YFSETQ. This CDR3 has 15 residues. CDR3 residues: CASSLVGGIYTEAFF. The CDR3 coding sequence is TGCGCCAGCAGCTTGGTTGGGGGCATTTACACTGAAGCTTTCTTT.

With regard to this clone: The junction does not match germline at one end; this may be a read error. V and J are TRBV6-8 and TRBJ1-2; 8 positions match TRBD1. Germline loops: CDR1 MNHGY, CDR2 SAAAGT. This CDR3 contains 15 residues. CDR3 sequence reads: CASNNDGQGHYGYTF. The DNA of the CDR3 is TGTGCCAGCAACAACGATGGACAGGGTCACTACGGCTACACCTTC.

This clone was found a few times. This chain connects TRBV5-1 to TRBJ2-2; 12 bases match TRBD1. Germline V gives CDR1 SGHRS, CDR2 YFSETQ. V lost 0 bases and J lost 4; bases outside the gene matches: 4. The CDR3 totals 17 residues. The CDR3 protein is CASSLAGTGGGTGELFF. The DNA for the CDR3 is TGCGCCAGCAGCTTGGCCGGGACAGGGGGCGGCACCGGGGAGCTGTTTTTT.

J is TRBJ1-1 and V is TRBV30; no clear D gene. V lost 3 bases, J lost 2 bases, and 7 bases lay in between. The length of the CDR3 is 12 residues. In germline, CDR1 is GTSNPN, CDR2 SVGIG (reference sequence). The CDR3 bases are TGTGCCTGGAGAGCCCTCAACACTGAAGCTTTCTTT. It specifies CAWRALNTEAFF.

In its sample, this clone was seen a few times. The rearrangement joins TRBV19 to TRBJ2-6; D is unclear. The CDR3 covers 14 residues. Germline values: CDR1 LNHDA, CDR2 SQIVND (reference sequence). V lost 4 bases to trimming and J lost 2 bases, with 6 bases between them. CDR3 DNA: TGTGCCAGTAGTAATGGGGCTGGGGCCAACGTCCTGACTTTC. It codes for CASSNGAGANVLTF.

The V and J genes are TRBV6-8 and TRBJ2-2; 13 bases line up with TRBD2. Per the germline V gene, CDR1 is MNHGY and CDR2 is SAAAGT. The V segment lost 6 bases and the J segment 0 bases; nucleotides outside the gene matches: 1. The CDR3 totals 16 residues. This CDR3 is CASSGLAGANTGELFF. The CDR3 nucleotides are TGTGCCAGCAGCGGACTAGCGGGGGCGAACACCGGGGAGCTGTTTTTT.

The chain combines TRBV11-3 with TRBJ2-1; D ambiguous. Looked up from germline, CDR1 is SGHNT and CDR2 is YENEEA. Trimming shortened V by 1 base and J by 5 bases, and 9 bases separated the two germline ends. The CDR3 sequence is 14 residues long. The CDR3 nucleotides are TGTGCCAGCAGCTTAGGCACGGCCCACAATGAGCAGTTCTTC. This codes for CASSLGTAHNEQFF.

The genes are TRBV18 and TRBJ2-7; TRBD1 matches 11 bases. V gave up 2 bases and J gave up 2 bases; unmatched junction bases: 14. Germline V gene lookup returns CDR1 KGHSH and CDR2 LQKENI. The CDR3 is 19 residues long. The CDR3 is CASSPGGQGDLHSTYEQYF. The DNA for the CDR3 is TGTGCCAGCTCACCAGGGGGACAGGGGGACCTTCACTCAACCTACGAGCAGTACTTC.

In nucleotides, the CDR3 is TGTGCCAGCAGCTCCCTCTCTGGAAACACCATATATTTT. It encodes CASSSLSGNTIYF. The chain joins TRBV7-1 to TRBJ1-3; D unresolved. TRBV7-1 is recorded as an ORF, its role being uncertain. The CDR3 runs to 13 residues. V lost 3 bases, J lost 0 bases, and 3 bases lay in between.

The chain employs TRBV7-5 and TRBJ1-6. TRBV7-5 is designated a pseudogene. The CDR3 runs to 14 residues. The CDR3: CASSDRDVYSPLHF. The CDR3 coding sequence is TGTGCCAGCAGCGACCGGGACGTTTACTCACCCCTCCACTTT.

The V and J genes are TRBV11-3 and TRBJ1-1; no firm D call. Germline V gene data show CDR1 as SGHNT and CDR2 as YENEEA. This CDR3 is 14 amino acids long. The ends were cut back, 2 bases at V and 0 bases at J, with 7 bases in the middle. CDR3 amino acids: CASSLYALNTEAFF. CDR3 nucleotide sequence: TGTGCCAGCAGCTTATATGCGCTGAACACTGAAGCTTTCTTT.

This clone turned up a few times. This chain connects TRBV11-3 to TRBJ2-7, with 10 bases identical to TRBD1. CDR3 length: 14 amino acids. Trimming at V came to 6 bases and at J to 2 bases, leaving 4 bases not matched to a gene. CDR1 and CDR2 from the germline V gene are SGHNT and YENEEA. CDR3: CASRRTGGAYEQYF. CDR3 bases: TGTGCCAGCAGACGGACAGGGGGGGCCTACGAGCAGTACTTC.

The rearrangement joins TRBV11-1 to TRBJ2-5, with a tentative D call TRBD2 (6 bases). V lost 5 bases and J 1 base, leaving 17 bases between the germline ends. The CDR3 is made up of 16 amino acids. Germline loops: CDR1 SGHAT, CDR2 FQDESV (reference sequence). The CDR3 protein is CASSPLGGRLQETQYF. For the CDR3, the DNA is TGTGCCAGCAGCCCATTGGGGGGAAGGCTCCAAGAGACCCAGTACTTC.

This clone was counted only a few times. This chain joins TRBV28 and TRBJ1-1; D is uncertain. CDR1 and CDR2 (germline): MDHEN, SYDVKM. Trimming removed 4 bases at V and 0 bases at J, with 15 bases between. This CDR3 region has 16 residues. DNA for the CDR3: TGTGCCAGCAGTTCAAATTCAGGTGAAATGAACACTGAAGCTTTCTTT. It translates to CASSSNSGEMNTEAFF.

The chain employs TRBV15 and TRBJ2-7; TRBD1 matches 8 bases. After removal of 1 base from V and 5 bases from J, the junction contained 7 bases not matched to a gene. The CDR3 runs to 15 residues. In germline, CDR1 is LNHNV, CDR2 YYDKDF (reference sequence). The DNA of the CDR3 is TGTGCCACCAGCAGAGGACAGGGGTTTGTCGACGAGCAGTACTTC. Protein: CATSRGQGFVDEQYF.

This clone is a singleton in its sample. The chain couples TRBV6-8 to TRBJ2-1; D gene uncertain. The V gene's germline CDR1 is MNHGY and CDR2 SAAAGT. The length of the CDR3 is 14 residues. V lost 5 bases to trimming and J lost 2 bases, with 10 bases between them. CDR3 region: CASSPFGTYNEQFF. Written as DNA, the CDR3 is TGTGCCAGCAGTCCGTTTGGCACCTACAATGAGCAGTTCTTC.

The CDR3 bases are TGTGCCAGCAGCTTAAGGAGCCCTGGCGGGGAGCTGTTTTTT. Translation: CASSLRSPGGELFF. The chain recombines TRBV11-3 with TRBJ2-2, with unresolved D. Germline CDR1 reads SGHNT; CDR2 reads YENEEA. The CDR3 extends over 14 amino acids. V lost 2 bases and J 7 bases, leaving 11 bases between the germline ends.

The rearrangement joins TRBV18 to TRBJ1-3; D is ambiguous. The CDR3 covers 16 residues. Germline V lookup: CDR1 KGHSH, CDR2 LQKENI. Trimming shortened V by 5 bases and J by 0 bases, and 14 bases separated the two germline ends. The CDR3 DNA reads as TGTGCCAGCTCAACCGGGCAGGCCCGCTCTGGAAACACCATATATTTT. Translating it yields CASSTGQARSGNTIYF.

V is TRBV6-8 and J is TRBJ2-5; 7 positions match TRBD1. The CDR3 extends over 15 amino acids. The V gene's germline CDR1 is MNHGY and CDR2 SAAAGT. Losses at the gene ends were 2 bases for V and 3 bases for J; bases not matched to a gene: 6. CDR3 region: CASSYQSGTEETQYF. The DNA for the CDR3 is TGTGCCAGCAGTTACCAGTCCGGGACAGAAGAGACCCAGTACTTC.

The CDR3, as DNA: TGTGCCAGCAGTTTACTTGACAGTGGTTATGGCTACACCTTC. Protein: CASSLLDSGYGYTF. The rearrangement uses TRBV28 and TRBJ1-2, with D possibly being TRBD1 (5 bases). Looked up from germline, CDR1 is MDHEN and CDR2 is SYDVKM. Trimming removed 2 bases at V and 5 bases at J, with 12 bases between. The CDR3 loop spans 14 amino acids.

The CDR3 DNA follows: TGTGCCAGCAGCCCCGGCGGGGTGAATAATGAAAAACTGTTTTTT. Translating it yields CASSPGGVNNEKLFF. V gene TRBV11-3 combines with J gene TRBJ1-4; unclear D gene. The germline V and J ends were trimmed by 5 bases and 4 bases, with 14 bases remaining between them. Germline V gene data show CDR1 as SGHNT and CDR2 as YENEEA. The CDR3 spans 15 residues.